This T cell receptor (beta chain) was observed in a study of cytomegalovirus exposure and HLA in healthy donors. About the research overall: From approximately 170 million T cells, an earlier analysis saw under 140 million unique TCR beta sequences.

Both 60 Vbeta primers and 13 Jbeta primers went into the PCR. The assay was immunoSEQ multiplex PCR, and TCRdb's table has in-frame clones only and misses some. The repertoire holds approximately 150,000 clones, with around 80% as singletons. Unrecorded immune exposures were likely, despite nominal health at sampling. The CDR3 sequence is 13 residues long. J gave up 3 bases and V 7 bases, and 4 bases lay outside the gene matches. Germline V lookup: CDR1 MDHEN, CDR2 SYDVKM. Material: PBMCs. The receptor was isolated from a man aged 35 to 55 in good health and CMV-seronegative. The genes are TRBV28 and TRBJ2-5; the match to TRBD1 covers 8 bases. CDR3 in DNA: TGTGCCAGCACGACAGGGGACAAAGAGACCCAGTACTTC. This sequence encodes CASTTGDKETQYF.